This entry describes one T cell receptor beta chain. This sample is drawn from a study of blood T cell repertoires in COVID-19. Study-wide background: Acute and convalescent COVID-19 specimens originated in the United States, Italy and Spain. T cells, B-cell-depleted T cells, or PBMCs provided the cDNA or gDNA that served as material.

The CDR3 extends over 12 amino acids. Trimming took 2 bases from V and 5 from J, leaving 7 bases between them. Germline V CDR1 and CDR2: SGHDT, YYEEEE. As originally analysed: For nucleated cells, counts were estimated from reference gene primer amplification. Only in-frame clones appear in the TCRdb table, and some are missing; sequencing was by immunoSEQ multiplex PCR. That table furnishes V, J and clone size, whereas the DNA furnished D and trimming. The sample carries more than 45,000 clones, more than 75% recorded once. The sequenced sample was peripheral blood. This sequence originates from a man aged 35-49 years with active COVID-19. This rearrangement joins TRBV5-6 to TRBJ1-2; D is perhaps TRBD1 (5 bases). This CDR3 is CASSLGAYGYTF. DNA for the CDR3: TGTGCCAGCAGCTTAGGGGCTTATGGCTACACCTTC.